This TCR beta chain was sequenced in a study of patients and donors after allogeneic stem cell transplantation. This clonotype has just a few counts. TCRdb analysed the RT-PCR reads with MiXCR anew, one entry per CDR3 protein. The sample holds about 110,000 distinct CDR3 sequences, over 30% seen once. The sample comprised blood, either unsorted or a sorted T cell fraction (not recorded which). The source of this sequence is a human donor who was either an allogeneic HSCT recipient or a stem cell or donor lymphocyte infusion donor (not recorded which). It is not recorded whose cells these are; they may come from a transplant donor.

CDR3 coding DNA: TGTGCCAGCAGCTTATCCGCGACAGGGAGATACAATGAGCAGTTCTTC. It is translated as CASSLSATGRYNEQFF. This chain links TRBV7-2 with TRBJ2-1, with 7 positions matching TRBD1. The CDR3 is made up of 16 amino acids. Germline CDR1 is SGHTA and CDR2 is FQGNSA. Trimming removed 2 bases from V and 4 bases from J; junction bases left unmatched: 8.